This TCR beta chain is from a study of regulatory T cells in long-lasting Graves disease. Arm-PCR of CDR3 regions with iRepertoire HTBI primers generated TCR beta libraries. TCRdb processed the multiplex PCR reads anew with MiXCR; each CDR3 protein has one entry. The data contain 350,000 to 450,000 distinct CDR3 sequences, roughly a fifth of them singletons. The time point was: persistent/refractory GD, antithyroid drugs over 5 years with positive TRAb. The TCR library was made from RNA extracted from PBMCs. A volume of about 9.9 milliliters of peripheral blood was collected in EDTA tubes. This clonotype showed up many times. The clonotype originates from a female donor with Graves disease. The sequencing used peripheral blood mononuclear cells (PBMCs), collected when the disease was refractory, from a patient treated with antithyroid drugs.

CDR3 nucleotides: TGTGCCAGCAGTGAACCCGCTCGGGGGGCAGTTGAAGCTTTCTTT. It translates to CASSEPARGAVEAFF. The chain uses TRBV2 and TRBJ1-1; possibly TRBD1 for D (6 bases). Trimming left V 2 bases short and J 7 bases short, with 17 bases between. The length of the CDR3 is 15 residues. Germline V gene lookup returns CDR1 SNHLY and CDR2 FYNNEI.